This T cell receptor beta chain was identified in a study of molecular identifiers for immune sequencing clone quantification. Study outcomes and limitations: Identical barcode-sharing TCR molecules could lead to underestimated sizes for highly expanded clones. Jurkat TCR RNA spiked in from one cell (amid about 980,000 naive cells) was reportedly detectable.

Based on a CD8+CD4-CCR7+CD45RA+ profile, naive CD8 T cells were sorted. Germline V lookup: CDR1 MDHEN, CDR2 SYDVKM. The CDR3 is 17 residues long. J lost 1 base, V lost 6 bases, and 11 bases had no gene match. From the PCR reads, TCRdb called clonotypes with MiXCR, one entry per CDR3 protein. The data contain about 640,000 distinct CDR3 sequences, just under 20% of them singletons. This clonotype was recorded at least ten times. No antigen is known for it. Sequencing was carried out using naive CD8+ T cells from blood, with Jurkat cell RNA spiked in. The subset denotes: FACS-sorted CD8+CD4-CCR7+CD45RA+ naive T cells. The receptor was isolated from a human donor in good health. Some libraries in this study had Jurkat cell RNA spiked in. V usage is TRBV28 and J usage is TRBJ2-3; 9 bases map to TRBD2. The CDR3 bases are TGTGCCAGCAGCCCTATGCTGGCGGGAGGGGGCACAGATACGCAGTATTTT. Protein product: CASSPMLAGGGTDTQYF.